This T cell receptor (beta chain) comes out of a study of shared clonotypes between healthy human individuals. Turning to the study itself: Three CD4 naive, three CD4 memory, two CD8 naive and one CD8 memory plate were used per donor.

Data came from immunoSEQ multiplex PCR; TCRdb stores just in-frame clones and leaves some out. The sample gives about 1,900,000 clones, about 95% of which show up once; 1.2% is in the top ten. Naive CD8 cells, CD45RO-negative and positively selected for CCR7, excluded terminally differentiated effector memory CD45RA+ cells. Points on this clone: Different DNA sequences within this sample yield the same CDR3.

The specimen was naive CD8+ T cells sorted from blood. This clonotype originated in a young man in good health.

The CDR3 loop is CASSMGGYNEQFF. The CDR3 region has the DNA TGTGCCAGTAGCATGGGTGGGTACAATGAGCAGTTCTTC. The chain has TRBV19 and TRBJ2-1, with no clear D. This CDR3 has 13 residues. With 6 bases removed from V and 4 bases from J, the gap between germline ends came to 10 bases. Germline CDR1 reads LNHDA; CDR2 reads SQIVND (reference sequence).